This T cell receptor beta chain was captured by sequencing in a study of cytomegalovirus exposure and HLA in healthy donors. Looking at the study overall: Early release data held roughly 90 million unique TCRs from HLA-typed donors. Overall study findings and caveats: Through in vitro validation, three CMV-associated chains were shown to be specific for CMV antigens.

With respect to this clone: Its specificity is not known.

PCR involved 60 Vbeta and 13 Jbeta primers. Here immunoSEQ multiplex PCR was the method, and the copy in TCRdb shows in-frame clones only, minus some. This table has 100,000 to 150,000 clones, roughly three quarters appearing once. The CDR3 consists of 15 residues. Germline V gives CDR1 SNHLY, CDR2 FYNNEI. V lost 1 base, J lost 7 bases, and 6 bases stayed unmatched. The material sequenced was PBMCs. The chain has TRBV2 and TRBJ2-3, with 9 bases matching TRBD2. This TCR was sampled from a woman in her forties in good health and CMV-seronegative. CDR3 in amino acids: CASSEGIAGDYTQYF. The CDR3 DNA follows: TGTGCCAGCAGTGAAGGGATAGCGGGGGATTATACGCAGTATTTT.